This entry lists 23 T cell receptor beta chains sequenced from one sample in a study of shared clonotypes between healthy human individuals. The repertoire was sequenced with immunoSEQ multiplex PCR; TCRdb's copy has only in-frame clones and lacks some. The sample holds over 95,000 clones, about 63% seen once. Sequences were obtained from memory CD8+ T cells sorted from blood. Subset noted: CD45RO+ cells pooled with CCR7-negative TemRA cells. Receptors originate from a woman between 25 and 40 years old in good health.

The chain links TRBV10-2 to TRBJ2-7; no reliable D call. Germline-derived CDR1 and CDR2 are WSHSY and SAAADI. The V end lost 5 bases, the J end lost 0 bases, and 23 bases lay between the germline ends. CDR3 length: 18 residues. The CDR3 region has the DNA TGCGCCAGCAGTATTGTGACGACGACTTATCCCAGCTCCTACGAGCAGTACTTC. This encodes CASSIVTTTYPSSYEQYF.

This clone was seen only once. The V gene is TRBV2, the J gene TRBJ1-5; 8 bases are shared with TRBD1. The CDR3 totals 14 residues. Germline CDR1 reads SNHLY; CDR2 reads FYNNEI. V lost 10 bases, J lost 0 bases, and 5 bases stayed unmatched. The CDR3 reads CAIGDRSSNQPQHF. CDR3 sequence (DNA): TGTGCCATCGGGGACAGGAGTAGCAATCAGCCCCAGCATTTT. The variable domain in full, with the rest retrieved from reference TRBV2 and TRBJ1-5, is EPEVTQTPSHQVTQMGQEVILRCVPISNHLYFYWYRQILGQKVEFLVSFYNNEISEKSEIFDDQFSVERPDGSNFTLKIRSTKLEDSAMYFCAIGDRSSNQPQHFGDGTRLSIL.

The chain recombines TRBV6-5 with TRBJ1-2; D might be TRBD1 (5 bases). V dropped 10 bases and J dropped 3 bases, with 21 bases sitting between them. CDR3 size: 15 residues. Germline V gene lookup returns CDR1 MNHEY and CDR2 SVGAGI. The CDR3 DNA follows: TGTGCCATCAGCCGGGCACCGGGGGGATACTATGGCTACACCTTC. It specifies CAISRAPGGYYGYTF.

The chain joins TRBV16 to TRBJ2-7; TRBD2 aligns across 10 bases. Trimming removed 0 bases from V and 4 bases from J; junction bases left unmatched: 6. The V gene's germline CDR1 is KGHSY and CDR2 FQNENV. The CDR3 runs 16 residues. As DNA, the CDR3 is TGTGCCAGCAGCCAATCTGTGGTGGGACTAGCGTACGAGCAGTACTTC. It translates to CASSQSVVGLAYEQYF.

The chain is built from TRBV27 and TRBJ2-7; no clear D gene. The CDR3 consists of 13 residues. V was clipped by 8 bases and J by 2 bases, with 13 bases between them. Germline-derived CDR1 and CDR2 are MNHEY and SMNVEV (reference sequence). CDR3 in DNA: TGTGCCAGCGGGCCGGACCTTACCTACGAGCAGTACTTC. Translating it yields CASGPDLTYEQYF.

The gene calls are TRBV4-1 and TRBJ2-4; TRBD1 matches 12 bases. The ends lost 1 base at V and 2 bases at J; junction bases unmatched: 9. From germline, CDR1 is MGHRA and CDR2 YSYEKL. The CDR3 length is 19 residues. This CDR3 reads CASSQVKGQGAQTKNIQYF. The CDR3, as DNA: TGCGCCAGCAGCCAAGTAAAGGGACAGGGGGCTCAAACCAAAAACATTCAGTACTTC.

V usage is TRBV27 and J usage is TRBJ2-3; 8 bases line up with TRBD2. Germline CDR1 is MNHEY and CDR2 is SMNVEV (reference sequence). CDR3 length: 19 amino acids. Trimming took 1 base from V and 1 from J; bases not matched to a gene: 13. In nucleotides, the CDR3 is TGTGCCAGCAGTTTATATTCCCTCCCCACTAGCGGCCGCACAGATACGCAGTATTTT. It codes for CASSLYSLPTSGRTDTQYF.

The CDR3 reads CASSLAASGQQYF. As DNA, the CDR3 is TGTGCCAGCAGTTTGGCGGCTAGCGGACAGCAGTACTTC. This chain uses TRBV27 with TRBJ2-7; 7 positions agree with TRBD2. The ends lost 3 bases at V and 8 bases at J; junction bases unmatched: 7. Germline CDR1 is MNHEY and CDR2 is SMNVEV (reference sequence). The CDR3 has 13 amino acids.

The rearrangement uses TRBV6-1 and TRBJ1-5; D gene ambiguous. V was clipped by 11 bases and J by 3 bases, with 20 bases between them. This CDR3 is 15 amino acids long. Germline lookup yields CDR1 MNHNS and CDR2 SASEGT. The DNA of the CDR3 is TGTGCCGTTCCCGTATCGGGATACGACAATCAGCCCCAGCATTTT. Residues: CAVPVSGYDNQPQHF.

The chain joins TRBV4-2 to TRBJ2-3; 9 bases are a match to TRBD2. The germline CDR1 and CDR2 sequences are LGHNA and YNFKEQ. J lost 3 bases, V lost 6 bases, and 16 bases had no gene match. The CDR3 has 18 amino acids. The CDR3 region has the DNA TGTGCCAGCAGTCAAATGGGGGCGGGAGGGCCATCTACAGATACGCAGTATTTT. Its protein is CASSQMGAGGPSTDTQYF.

The V call is TRBV11-2, the J call TRBJ2-1; TRBD2 agrees at 10 bases. From germline, CDR1 is SGHAT and CDR2 FQNNGV. This CDR3 is built from 16 residues. Trimming removed 6 bases from V and 3 bases from J; junction bases left unmatched: 8. Here the CDR3 DNA reads TGTGCCAGCAGTCCGTCTAGCGGGGGACGCTACAATGAGCAGTTCTTC. Its translation is CASSPSSGGRYNEQFF.

The CDR3 spells CAWRVAGDTGELFF. DNA of the CDR3: TGTGCCTGGAGGGTAGCGGGAGACACCGGGGAGCTGTTTTTT. The rearrangement joins TRBV30 to TRBJ2-2, with 9 bases matching TRBD2. This CDR3 is built from 14 residues. With 3 bases clipped from V and 3 bases from J, the junction kept 2 bases outside the gene matches. Germline CDR1 and CDR2: GTSNPN and SVGIG (reference sequence).

This chain joins TRBV30 and TRBJ1-5; no definite D call. The CDR3 covers 9 residues. Trimming took off 2 bases at V and 7 bases at J, with 0 bases between the two ends. Germline V gene sequence: CDR1 GTSNPN, CDR2 SVGIG (reference sequence). The CDR3 loop reads CAWSQPQHF. CDR3 coding DNA: TGTGCCTGGAGTCAGCCCCAGCATTTT.

V is TRBV7-9 and J is TRBJ2-3, with 8 bases identical to TRBD1. J lost 0 bases, V lost 3 bases, and 2 bases had no gene match. From germline, CDR1 is SEHNR and CDR2 FQNEAQ (reference sequence). The CDR3 runs 15 residues. The CDR3 region is CASSLTGVSTDTQYF. The CDR3 bases are TGTGCCAGCAGCTTGACAGGGGTTAGCACAGATACGCAGTATTTT. The whole variable domain, remainder taken from reference TRBV7-9 and TRBJ2-3, is DTGVSQNPRHKITKRGQNVTFRCDPISEHNRLYWYRQTLGQGPEFLTYFQNEAQLEKSRLLSDRFSAERPKGSFSTLEIQRTEQGDSAMYLCASSLTGVSTDTQYFGPGTRLTVL.

This clone appeared a single time. The chain has TRBV6-5 and TRBJ2-7, with D tentatively TRBD1 or TRBD2 (5 bases each). Trimming stripped 6 bases from V and 2 bases from J, with 14 bases between. This CDR3 contains 14 residues. The germline V gene encodes CDR1 MNHEY and CDR2 SVGAGI. The CDR3 loop is CASRAPGRTYEQYF. CDR3 coding DNA: TGTGCCAGCAGAGCTCCGGGACGGACCTACGAGCAGTACTTC.

V and J are TRBV6-1 and TRBJ1-5, with TRBD1 as a possible D gene (5 bases). This CDR3 contains 13 residues. The V end lost 4 bases, the J end lost 7 bases, and 11 bases lay between the germline ends. Germline V gene data show CDR1 as MNHNS and CDR2 as SASEGT. CDR3 loop: CASSGGEVQPQHF. CDR3 sequence (DNA): TGTGCCAGCAGTGGGGGGGAGGTCCAGCCCCAGCATTTT.

This clone was counted between two and nine times. The rearrangement links TRBV29-1 to TRBJ2-5; perhaps TRBD1 as D (6 bases). Germline V gene sequence: CDR1 SQVTM, CDR2 ANQGSEA. The V gene lost 2 bases and the J gene lost 10 bases, with 17 bases spanning the gap. This CDR3 has 13 residues. The CDR3 is CSVEFEAGERQYF. The CDR3 nucleotides read TGCAGCGTTGAATTTGAGGCAGGGGAGCGCCAGTACTTC. The whole variable domain, filled in from reference TRBV29-1 and TRBJ2-5, reads SAVISQKPSRDICQRGTSLTIQCQVDSQVTMMFWYRQQPGQSLTLIATANQGSEATYESGFVIDKFPISRPNLTFSTLTVSNMSPEDSSIYLCSVEFEAGERQYFGPGTRLLVL.

The chain carries TRBV7-8 and TRBJ2-7; TRBD1 aligns across 7 bases. V trimming: 5 bases; J trimming: 5 bases; junction bases outside the gene matches: 15. The V gene's germline CDR1 is SGHVS and CDR2 FQNEAQ. The CDR3 is made up of 16 amino acids. The chain's CDR3 is CASSHPDDRVSDEQYF. The CDR3 DNA is TGTGCCAGCAGCCACCCAGATGACAGGGTGAGCGACGAGCAGTACTTC.

The V call is TRBV6-1, the J call TRBJ1-5; weak D call: TRBD1 (5 bases). The CDR3 totals 20 residues. Between the trimmed V and J ends, which lost 5 bases and 1 base, there was a span of 27 bases. Germline values: CDR1 MNHNS, CDR2 SASEGT. The CDR3 coding sequence is TGTGCCAGCAGTCAAGGGGTGGCCGTTACGCAGTGGGCAAGCAATCAGCCCCAGCATTTT. This gives the protein CASSQGVAVTQWASNQPQHF.

This clone occurred many times. The V call is TRBV6-1, the J call TRBJ2-7; D unclear. The germline V gene encodes CDR1 MNHNS and CDR2 SASEGT. The V gene lost 4 bases and the J gene lost 3 bases, with 13 bases spanning the gap. The CDR3 is made up of 14 amino acids. Here the CDR3 reads CASSVQSQNYEQYF. The CDR3 DNA follows: TGTGCCAGCAGTGTACAGAGTCAGAACTACGAGCAGTACTTC.

CDR3 in amino acids: CASSGQGATEQYF. As DNA, the CDR3 is TGTGCCAGCAGTGGGCAGGGGGCGACCGAGCAGTACTTC. The V gene is TRBV6-4, the J gene TRBJ2-7; the match to TRBD1 covers 8 bases. Germline V lookup: CDR1 MRHNA, CDR2 SNTAGT. This CDR3 spans 13 amino acids. J lost 6 bases, V lost 4 bases, and 5 bases had no gene match.

This sequence joins TRBV6-1 and TRBJ2-7; 7 bases are shared with TRBD2. Germline assignment: CDR1 MNHNS and CDR2 SASEGT. Germline trimming cut 10 bases from V and 0 bases from J; bases unmatched to any gene: 12. The CDR3 has 15 residues. The chain's CDR3 is CATNREGGTSYEQYF. CDR3 bases: TGTGCCACCAATCGTGAGGGAGGGACCTCCTACGAGCAGTACTTC.

This clone has a count of ten or more. Other DNA sequences in the same sample also yield this CDR3. The rearrangement links TRBV10-3 to TRBJ2-1; 9 positions agree with TRBD2. The CDR3 loop spans 17 amino acids. Germline V lookup: CDR1 ENHRY, CDR2 SYGVKD. The V and J ends lost 0 bases and 5 bases, in that order; junction bases with no gene match: 8. The CDR3 bases are TGTGCCATCAGTGAGTCTGCGGCTAGCGGGGACAACAATGAGCAGTTCTTC. It translates to CAISESAASGDNNEQFF.